These 19 T cell receptor beta chains originate from one sample sequenced in a study of graft-versus-host responses after intestinal transplantation. Their recognized antigens are unknown. The method was immunoSEQ multiplex PCR; TCRdb's version includes in-frame clones alone and lacks a portion of them. The sample carries 55,000 to 80,000 clones, 90% to 95% recorded once. Sequenced material: unstimulated CD8+ T cells sorted from spleen or lymph node cells, taken before transplant. The receptors were gathered from a human donor who was the organ donor for an intestinal transplant.

This rearrangement joins TRBV7-3 to TRBJ1-4; D gene uncertain. CDR3 length: 15 amino acids. The V end lost 7 bases, the J end lost 8 bases, and 20 bases lay between the germline ends. Germline CDR1 SGHTA, CDR2 FQGTGA. CDR3 sequence: CASTRTGLSGEKLFF. CDR3 sequence (DNA): TGTGCCAGCACCCGAACTGGGCTGTCGGGAGAAAAACTGTTTTTT.

CDR3 in DNA: TGTGCCAGCAATCCCCCAACGACTCGACAGCCGACGACCTACGAGCAGTACTTC. It specifies CASNPPTTRQPTTYEQYF. The chain joins TRBV2 to TRBJ2-7, with a possible D match to TRBD1 (5 bases). V shed 7 bases and J shed 2 bases, with 27 bases lying between them. CDR1 SNHLY and CDR2 FYNNEI come from the germline V gene. The CDR3 is made up of 18 amino acids.

About this clone itself: Other DNA sequences in the sample encode the same CDR3. J is TRBJ1-2 and V is TRBV29-1; 7 nucleotides match TRBD1. This CDR3 has 13 amino acids. V was pared by 6 bases and J by 5 bases, with 9 bases of the junction left unmatched. Germline CDR1 is SQVTM and CDR2 is ANQGSEA. CDR3 loop: CSVSGTVGYGYTF. Written as DNA, the CDR3 is TGCAGCGTGTCCGGGACAGTCGGGTATGGCTACACCTTC.

J is TRBJ2-7 and V is TRBV5-5; TRBD2 might be the D (6 bases). The CDR3 runs 14 residues. Trimming removed 0 bases at V and 2 bases at J, with 9 bases between. Germline V gene sequence: CDR1 SGHKS, CDR2 YYEKEE (reference sequence). The CDR3 here is CASSLVWRAYEQYF. CDR3 sequence (DNA): TGTGCCAGCAGCTTGGTCTGGAGGGCCTACGAGCAGTACTTC.

The CDR3 spells CASSFGSGGTYEQYF. CDR3 DNA: TGTGCCAGCAGCTTTGGTTCAGGTGGAACCTACGAGCAGTACTTC. The rearrangement uses TRBV7-6 and TRBJ2-7; D remains ambiguous. Trimming took off 3 bases at V and 2 bases at J, with 14 bases between the two ends. The CDR3 sequence is 15 residues long. Germline CDR1 SGHVS, CDR2 FNYEAQ.

V gene TRBV28 combines with J gene TRBJ2-7; TRBD2 might be the D (5 bases). The V end was cut by 2 bases, the J end by 4 bases, with 12 bases between. This CDR3 spans 14 amino acids. Germline V CDR1 and CDR2: MDHEN, SYDVKM. CDR3 nucleotide sequence: TGTGCCAGCAGTTTAGGCAGCGGTATATACGAGCAGTACTTC. Translation gives CASSLGSGIYEQYF.

J is TRBJ1-2 and V is TRBV7-9, with a tentative D call TRBD1 (5 bases). The germline CDR1 and CDR2 sequences are SEHNR and FQNEAQ (reference sequence). V lost 1 base, J lost 10 bases, and 16 bases lay in between. The CDR3 contains 14 residues. CDR3 sequence reads: CASSLVSGGKDYTF. CDR3 nucleotides: TGTGCCAGCAGCTTAGTATCCGGGGGAAAAGACTACACCTTC.

The table lists this clone with a count of one. This chain connects TRBV5-4 to TRBJ2-1; D possibly corresponds to TRBD2 (5 bases). Germline V gene data show CDR1 as SGHNT and CDR2 as YYREEE (reference sequence). V was shortened by 0 bases and J by 0 bases, with 13 bases between the two germline ends. The CDR3 spans 17 residues. The CDR3 nucleotides are TGTGCCAGCAGCTTGGCCTTTACCGGGGACTCCTACAATGAGCAGTTCTTC. Its translation is CASSLAFTGDSYNEQFF.

V and J are TRBV7-2 and TRBJ2-1; tentative D call: TRBD1 (6 bases). The CDR3 loop spans 17 amino acids. V gave up 2 bases and J gave up 2 bases, with 16 bases separating them. The germline CDR1 and CDR2 sequences are SGHTA and FQGNSA. CDR3 sequence reads: CASSLSRTWTAYNEQFF. In DNA, the CDR3 is TGTGCCAGCAGCTTAAGTCGGACGTGGACAGCCTACAATGAGCAGTTCTTC.

The chain links TRBV28 to TRBJ2-2; no definite D call. The CDR3 extends over 12 amino acids. CDR1 is MDHEN and CDR2 is SYDVKM in the germline V gene. The V gene lost 2 bases and the J gene lost 6 bases, with 4 bases spanning the gap. CDR3 sequence reads: CASSLESGELFF. CDR3 coding DNA: TGTGCCAGCAGTTTAGAGTCCGGGGAGCTGTTTTTT.

Details on this clone: An end of the junction differs from the germline gene, which may be a read error. The rearrangement joins TRBV7-7 to TRBJ2-3, with 7 positions matching TRBD1. CDR1 SSHAT and CDR2 FNYEAQ come from the germline V gene (reference sequence). This CDR3 contains 14 residues. The chain's CDR3 is CASSLGTVTDTQYF. In DNA, the CDR3 is TGTGCTAGCAGTCTCGGGACAGTCACAGATACGCAGTATTTT.

The chain is built from TRBV5-1 and TRBJ2-2; perhaps TRBD2 as D (7 bases). The CDR3 is made up of 15 amino acids. Germline CDR1 SGHRS, CDR2 YFSETQ. With 5 bases removed from V and 4 bases from J, the gap between germline ends came to 15 bases. In DNA form, the CDR3 reads TGCGCCAGCAGACCCCGAGGGGGGGCCACCGGGGAGCTGTTTTTT. It is translated as CASRPRGGATGELFF.

The chain is built from TRBV7-2 and TRBJ2-3, with 11 positions matching TRBD2. The CDR3 runs 15 residues. Germline CDR1 and CDR2: SGHTA and FQGNSA. Losses at the gene ends were 4 bases for V and 4 bases for J; bases not matched to a gene: 4. The CDR3, as DNA: TGTGCCAGCAGCTCGACTAGCGGGATTGCAGATACGCAGTATTTT. The encoded protein is CASSSTSGIADTQYF.

Comments on this clone: Other DNA sequences in this specimen translate into the identical CDR3. The V call is TRBV14, the J call TRBJ1-1; 9 bases agree with TRBD1. This CDR3 comprises 15 residues. The germline gives CDR1 SGHDN, CDR2 FVKESK. V was pared by 2 bases and J by 4 bases, with 5 bases of the junction left unmatched. CDR3 loop: CASSQPGQGITEAFF. Written as DNA, the CDR3 is TGTGCCAGCAGCCAACCGGGACAGGGAATCACTGAAGCTTTCTTT.

This sequence joins TRBV28 and TRBJ2-7; 7 nucleotides agree with TRBD2. Germline V gene lookup returns CDR1 MDHEN and CDR2 SYDVKM. The trim removed 4 bases at V and 6 bases at J, leaving 18 bases unmatched. The CDR3 totals 17 residues. CDR3: CASSSFRGEGLAREQYF. CDR3 DNA: TGTGCCAGCAGTTCTTTCCGAGGGGAGGGCCTCGCCCGCGAGCAGTACTTC.

CDR3 nucleotide sequence: TGTGCCAGCAGTGAGCGACTAGCGGGAGAATCAGGGGCCAACGTCCTGACTTTC. Its translation: CASSERLAGESGANVLTF. V is TRBV6-4 and J is TRBJ2-6; 12 bases map to TRBD2. In germline, CDR1 is MRHNA, CDR2 SNTAGT. The CDR3 is made up of 18 amino acids. The J segment lost 4 bases and the V segment lost 3 bases, leaving 7 bases of the junction unmatched.

The rearrangement uses TRBV11-2 and TRBJ2-1; the match to TRBD2 covers 12 bases. The CDR3 length is 18 residues. The trim removed 5 bases at V and 9 bases at J, leaving 17 bases unmatched. Germline V gives CDR1 SGHAT, CDR2 FQNNGV. CDR3 residues: CASSHQTLAGGPPGEQFF. CDR3 nucleotides: TGTGCCAGCAGCCATCAAACCCTAGCGGGAGGGCCTCCCGGTGAGCAGTTCTTC.

The gene calls are TRBV7-9 and TRBJ2-3, with D tentatively TRBD2 (6 bases). Trimming removed 4 bases at V and 6 bases at J, with 11 bases between. The CDR3 spans 13 residues. Germline V gives CDR1 SEHNR, CDR2 FQNEAQ (reference sequence). The CDR3 is CASSYGTSDTQYF. The CDR3 DNA sequence: TGTGCCAGCAGCTATGGGACTTCCGATACGCAGTATTTT. Variable domain in full (rest from reference TRBV7-9 and TRBJ2-3): DTGVSQNPRHKITKRGQNVTFRCDPISEHNRLYWYRQTLGQGPEFLTYFQNEAQLEKSRLLSDRFSAERPKGSFSTLEIQRTEQGDSAMYLCASSYGTSDTQYFGPGTRLTVL.

DNA of the CDR3: TGTGCCTGGACGGAAGACTCCTCCTACGAGCAGTACTTC. It is translated as CAWTEDSSYEQYF. V gene TRBV30 combines with J gene TRBJ2-7; D is uncertain. The CDR3 totals 13 residues. The germline V and J ends were trimmed by 4 bases and 0 bases, with 10 bases remaining between them. The germline V gene has CDR1 GTSNPN and CDR2 SVGIG (reference sequence).